This T cell receptor beta chain stems from a study of T cells in localized non-small cell lung cancer. Study results and limitations: A median of approximately 60 of the top 100 tumor clones appeared in adjacent lung, which was paired and uninvolved. Higher blood T cell density went with longer overall survival. In uninvolved adjacent lung, T cell clonality reached its highest value, exceeding tumor.

This table comes from immunoSEQ multiplex PCR, and its TCRdb copy is limited to in-frame clones, with some not included. Here the sample spans approximately 70,000 clones, roughly four fifths being singletons. This CDR3 spans 14 amino acids. Germline assignment: CDR1 KGHSH and CDR2 LQKENI. Trimming shortened V by 8 bases and J by 0 bases, and 8 bases separated the two germline ends. In regard to this clone: Antigen: not known.

This material consisted of PBMCs, taken before any cancer treatment. The chain carries TRBV18 and TRBJ2-6; TRBD2 is a possible D gene (5 bases). This clonotype originated in a man between 35 and 75 years old with stage II lung adenocarcinoma. CDR3 in DNA: TGTGCCAGCGAGGGATTCTCTGGGGCCAACGTCCTGACTTTC. Residues: CASEGFSGANVLTF.